This TCR beta chain was profiled in a study of T cell responses to AZD1222 COVID-19 vaccine. Study outcomes and limitations: Nearly half of the spike-specific TCRs reportedly recognize variant regions that carry no mutations. The span of vaccine-associated CD4 TCRs extended across spike, with dominance at 160-218 and 743-854.

Clones were sequenced by immunoSEQ multiplex PCR, and TCRdb holds only the in-frame ones, with some missing. The sample consists of 95,000 to 150,000 clones, 92% of them appearing once. Germline CDR1 is SEHNR and CDR2 is FQNEAQ (reference sequence). The CDR3 extends over 14 amino acids. Trimming took 4 bases from V and 2 from J; bases not matched to a gene: 3. Points on this clone: Its target is not known. Other DNA sequences in this sample translate to the same CDR3.

The source is an adult who received the AZD1222 COVID-19 vaccine. The input for sequencing was peripheral blood, taken 28 days after the second AZD1222 dose. This chain links TRBV7-9 with TRBJ1-2, with 8 positions matching TRBD1. The CDR3 reads CASSSTGGNYGYTF. CDR3 coding DNA: TGTGCCAGCAGCTCAACAGGGGGAAACTATGGCTACACCTTC.